The rows below give T cell receptor beta chains drawn from one sample of a study of cytomegalovirus exposure and HLA in healthy donors. Profiling relied on immunoSEQ multiplex PCR, and the TCRdb table lists in-frame clones only, not all of them. The data contain about 130,000 clones, around 70% of them singletons. Sample: PBMCs. All receptors come from a man aged 25-45 years in good health and CMV-seropositive. Both conserved end residues are part of each CDR3. The D gene is left open where the match is weak. Size is stated for part of the rows, as once, few or many counts, or as a class when the clone is expanded.

NA | TRBJ1-5 | TRBV6-1 | NA | TGTGCCAGCAGACAGGGTCCCTATAGCAATCAGCCCCAGCATTTT | CASRQGPYSNQPQHF
once | TRBJ2-1 | TRBV10-2 | TRBD2 | TGCGCCAGCAGTGGGGGACTAGAGTCCAATGAGCAGTTCTTC | CASSGGLESNEQFF
NA | TRBJ1-1 | TRBV30 | NA | TGTGCCTGGAGAATGACGGCGGGAAACACTGAAGCTTTCTTT | CAWRMTAGNTEAFF
NA | TRBJ2-1 | TRBV5-1 | TRBD2 | TGCGCCAGCAGCTTGTCCGCTAGCGGGAGTAGCCACAATGAGCAGTTCTTC | CASSLSASGSSHNEQFF
NA | TRBJ1-5 | TRBV7-2 | TRBD1 | TGTGCCAGCAGCGGGGCTGGACAGGGTGGCTATCAGCCCCAGCATTTT | CASSGAGQGGYQPQHF
NA | TRBJ2-7 | TRBV20-1 | NA | TGCAGTGCTAGTGGAGGGAACGAGCAGTACTTC | CSASGGNEQYF
NA | TRBJ2-1 | TRBV6-5 | NA | TGTGCCAGCAAGTATTACGGTGAGCAGTTCTTC | CASKYYGEQFF
NA | TRBJ2-1 | TRBV5-1 | TRBD2 | TGCGCCAGCAGCTTGGGACTAGCGGACTCCTACAATGAGCAGTTCTTC | CASSLGLADSYNEQFF
NA | TRBJ2-7 | TRBV5-1 | TRBD1 | TGCGCCAGCAGCTTGGGACAGGGGTTTGGTCTCTCCTACGAGCAGTACTTC | CASSLGQGFGLSYEQYF
NA | TRBJ2-7 | TRBV4-2 | NA | TGTGCCAGCAGCCAAGGCAGGTACTACGAGCAGTACTTC | CASSQGRYYEQYF
NA | TRBJ2-3 | TRBV7-9 | TRBD1 | TGTGCCAGCAGCTCATACAGGGGGAGCACAGATACGCAGTATTTT | CASSSYRGSTDTQYF
few | TRBJ2-1 | TRBV10-2 | TRBD2 | TGCGCCAGCAGTTATCTAGCGGGAGCCGCAGGAGGTGAGCAGTTCTTC | CASSYLAGAAGGEQFF
NA | TRBJ1-3 | TRBV6-5 | NA | TGTGCCAGCAGTTACCCCAGCGCTGGAAACACCATATATTTT | CASSYPSAGNTIYF
NA | TRBJ2-1 | TRBV5-4 | TRBD2 | TGTGCCAGCGGGGGGGAACTAAACAATGAGCAGTTCTTC | CASGGELNNEQFF
NA | TRBJ2-1 | TRBV5-6 | TRBD1 | TGTGCCAGCAGGCAGGGACAGGCCTTTTTGGGTGAGCAGTTCTTC | CASRQGQAFLGEQFF
NA | TRBJ1-1 | TRBV16 | NA | TGTGCCAGCAGCCATCGCGGGGGGATGAACATGAACACTGAAGCTTTCTTT | CASSHRGGMNMNTEAFF
NA | TRBJ1-5 | TRBV6-4 | NA | TGTGCCACCTCTCCGAGCCCTAATCAGCCCCAGCATTTT | CATSPSPNQPQHF
once | TRBJ1-2 | TRBV15 | NA | TGTGCCACCAGCAGCCATAAAGGGGGCTATGGCTACACCTTC | CATSSHKGGYGYTF
NA | TRBJ2-5 | TRBV5-6 | NA | TGTGCCAGCAGCGGGAGAAACGTAGAGACCCAGTACTTC | CASSGRNVETQYF
NA | TRBJ2-1 | TRBV4-2 | TRBD1 | TGTGCCAGCAGCCAAGCTACAGGGGCTTCGAGCTCCTACAATGAGCAGTTCTTC | CASSQATGASSSYNEQFF
few | TRBJ2-1 | TRBV7-9 | TRBD1 | TGTGCCAGCAGCCGCACACAGGGGTTTTACAATGAGCAGTTCTTC | CASSRTQGFYNEQFF
few | TRBJ1-6 | TRBV5-1 | NA | TGCGCCAGCAGCCTAAAAAACCGGGACACTGGGGATAATTCACCCCTCCACTTT | CASSLKNRDTGDNSPLHF
few | TRBJ2-5 | TRBV6-1 | TRBD2 | TGTGCCAGCAGTAGCACTAGCGGGAGCCAAGAGACCCAGTACTTC | CASSSTSGSQETQYF
NA | TRBJ2-2 | TRBV7-2 | NA | TGTGCCAGCAGCCTTCACAGGGCCGCCGGGGAGCTGTTTTTT | CASSLHRAAGELFF
NA | TRBJ1-1 | TRBV12-5 | TRBD1 | TGTGCTAGTGGTTTGATATGGTCAGGGGGCGGGAACACTGAAGCTTTCTTT | CASGLIWSGGGNTEAFF
NA | TRBJ2-7 | TRBV10-3 | NA | TGTGCCACCCCAGGTCACTCATTAAGCTCCTACGAGCAGTACTTC | CATPGHSLSSYEQYF
NA | TRBJ2-7 | TRBV29-1 | TRBD2 | TGCAGCGTTGGGGGACTAAGCGGGTATTACGAGCAGTACTTC | CSVGGLSGYYEQYF
NA | TRBJ1-4 | TRBV15 | TRBD1 | TGTGCCACCAGCAGGGGTCATGGACAGGGTGAAAAACTGTTTTTT | CATSRGHGQGEKLFF
NA | TRBJ1-3 | TRBV13 | TRBD1 | TGTGCCAGCAGCAGTACAGGGGGCTTGGGAAACACCATATATTTT | CASSSTGGLGNTIYF
NA | TRBJ2-1 | TRBV7-9 | NA | TGTTCCAGCAGCTTTAGCACTAGCTGGGGATACAATGAGCAGTTCTTC | CSSSFSTSWGYNEQFF
few | TRBJ2-3 | TRBV7-9 | NA | TGTGCCCCCCACGGGGGTACGCAGTATTTT | CAPHGGTQYF
NA | TRBJ2-7 | TRBV7-9 | TRBD2 | TGTTCCAGCAGCTCCATCCGACTAGCGGGAATCTCCTACGAGCAGTACTTC | CSSSSIRLAGISYEQYF
NA | TRBJ2-1 | TRBV2 | NA | TGTGCCAGCAGAGCACCAGGGGGGCCTTACAATGAGCAGTTCTTC | CASRAPGGPYNEQFF
few | TRBJ2-3 | TRBV29-1 | TRBD2 | TGCAGCGTTGGGACTAGCGGGGGCCTGTTGAGTAGCACAGATACGCAGTATTTT | CSVGTSGGLLSSTDTQYF
NA | TRBJ1-2 | TRBV12-5 | NA | TGTGCTAGTGGTTTGGTTACAGCCCCCCGGGGCTACACCTTC | CASGLVTAPRGYTF
NA | TRBJ2-2 | TRBV28 | NA | TGTGCCAGCAGGGACCAGGGGCCAAAGAACACCGGGGAGCTGTTTTTT | CASRDQGPKNTGELFF
NA | TRBJ1-5 | TRBV6-1 | TRBD1 | TGTGCCAGCAGTGAGATGGGGACAGGAGGGAATCAGCCCCAGCATTTT | CASSEMGTGGNQPQHF
NA | TRBJ1-2 | TRBV27 | NA | TGTGCCAGCAGTCCTAACAGGGTCTATGGCTACACCTTC | CASSPNRVYGYTF
NA | TRBJ2-7 | TRBV19 | TRBD1 | TGTGCCAGTAGTAAATCGACCGGGACAGCCTACTCCTACGAGCAGTACTTC | CASSKSTGTAYSYEQYF
NA | TRBJ2-1 | TRBV5-1 | TRBD1 | TGCGCCAGCAGCAGACCGGGACAGGGGGCGTGGAATGAGCAGTTCTTC | CASSRPGQGAWNEQFF
few | TRBJ1-1 | TRBV7-8 | TRBD1 | TGTGCCAGCAGCTTGGGAGGGGCGGGGACAGGGTCGACTGAAGCTTTCTTT | CASSLGGAGTGSTEAFF
once | TRBJ2-1 | TRBV10-1 | TRBD2 | TGCGCCAGCGGGGTAGCGGGAGGAACCTACAATGAGCAGTTCTTC | CASGVAGGTYNEQFF
few | TRBJ1-1 | TRBV25-1 | TRBD1 | TGTGCCAGCACCGATGCAAGACAGGGTGACACTGAAGCTTTCTTT | CASTDARQGDTEAFF
NA | TRBJ2-7 | TRBV4-2 | NA | TGTGCCAGCAGCATTCGTGGGCCACAGGGCGACGAGCAGTACTTC | CASSIRGPQGDEQYF
NA | TRBJ2-1 | TRBV10-3 | TRBD2 | TGTGCCATCAGTCGACTAGCGGGAGGGCTAGCTTGGAATGAGCAGTTCTTC | CAISRLAGGLAWNEQFF
few | TRBJ1-1 | TRBV4-1 | NA | TGCGCCAGCAGCCAAGTACCCCCCGGAGATGAAGCTTTCTTT | CASSQVPPGDEAFF
NA | TRBJ2-7 | TRBV28 | NA | TGTGCCAGCAGTTATGCAGGCACCTACGAGCAGTACTTC | CASSYAGTYEQYF
NA | TRBJ2-1 | TRBV6-1 | NA | TGTGCCAGCATTAGAGACAGCTACAATGAGCAGTTCTTC | CASIRDSYNEQFF
NA | TRBJ1-5 | TRBV19 | TRBD1 | TGTGCCAGTAACCGAGACAGGGGGCAACAGCCCCAGCATTTT | CASNRDRGQQPQHF
NA | TRBJ1-1 | TRBV7-9 | NA | TGTGCCAGCAGCGCAAGTCAGGGATTAGTGCGGGCTTTCTTT | CASSASQGLVRAFF
once | TRBJ2-3 | TRBV7-3 | NA | TGTGCCAGCAGCTTAACCCCGGGTCCGAGCACAGATACGCAGTATTTT | CASSLTPGPSTDTQYF
NA | TRBJ2-6 | TRBV4-3 | NA | TGCGCCAGCAGCCAAGCCGGGAGCAGCTCTGGGGCCAACGTCCTGACTTTC | CASSQAGSSSGANVLTF
NA | TRBJ2-7 | TRBV11-2 | NA | TGTGCCAGCACCAATTGGGGGGGCCATATCTACGAGCAGTACTTC | CASTNWGGHIYEQYF
NA | TRBJ1-1 | TRBV29-1 | NA | TGCAGCGTTGTGCCCCGGGTAAATCGAGCTTTCTTT | CSVVPRVNRAFF
NA | TRBJ2-1 | TRBV29-1 | TRBD2 | TGCAGCGTTGTGAGCGGGAGGACCTACAATGAGCAGTTCTTC | CSVVSGRTYNEQFF